A selection of T cell receptor beta chains follows, all from one sample in a study of Ad26.COV2.S vaccination and SARS-CoV-2 variants. Assay used: immunoSEQ multiplex PCR; TCRdb lists only in-frame clones, some missing. The sample lists around 340,000 clones; around nine tenths were seen once. The specimen was peripheral blood, collected in a trial of Ad26.COV2.S vaccine versus placebo. The receptors come from a person between 18 and 59 years old who received the Ad26.COV2.S COVID-19 vaccine or a placebo. The CDR3 runs from the conserved cysteine through the conserved F or W. A D gene is named only where the DNA matches it firmly. Clone size is given for some rows only: seen once, a few or many times, or a class if the clone is expanded.

clone size,D gene,J gene,CDR3 length,V gene,CDR3 DNA,CDR3 protein
NA,TRBD2,TRBJ2-3,17,TRBV4-1,TGCGCCAGCAGCCAAGAGGGGGCTAGCGGGGACAAGGATACGCAGTATTTT,CASSQEGASGDKDTQYF
NA,TRBD1,TRBJ1-2,15,TRBV3-1/TRBV3-2,TGTGCCAGCAGCCAAGATTCAACAGGGGGCTATGGCTACACCTTC,CASSQDSTGGYGYTF
NA,NA,TRBJ1-2,17,TRBV5-6,TGTGCCAGCAGCTTGGGGGGGCTTCCGGAAGCTAACTATGGCTACACCTTC,CASSLGGLPEANYGYTF
once,TRBD2,TRBJ2-1,14,TRBV10-3,TGTGCCATCAGTGATTTAGCGGGGGCCCATGAGCAGTTCTTC,CAISDLAGAHEQFF
NA,NA,TRBJ1-2,13,TRBV7-2,TGTGCCAGCAGCATCGTGGGGGGGGATGGCTACACCTTC,CASSIVGGDGYTF
once,TRBD2,TRBJ2-3,15,TRBV6-4,TGTGCCAGCAGCCCACTAGCGGGAGTTGCAGATACGCAGTATTTT,CASSPLAGVADTQYF
NA,NA,TRBJ1-4,17,TRBV19,TGTGCCAGTACTTGGAACGGCGTATTTGCAACTAATGAAAAACTGTTTTTT,CASTWNGVFATNEKLFF
once,TRBD2,TRBJ2-2,17,TRBV28,TGTGCCAGCAGTTTGCCTTGGCGGGAGGGCCCCACCGGGGAGCTGTTTTTT,CASSLPWREGPTGELFF
NA,TRBD1,TRBJ1-1,12,TRBV5-4,TGTGCCAGCAGCCTCAGACAGGGTGCAGCTTTCTTT,CASSLRQGAAFF
NA,NA,TRBJ2-7,13,TRBV12-3/TRBV12-4,TGTGCCAGCGGGCGCAGGGCTACCTACGAGCAGTACTTC,CASGRRATYEQYF
NA,TRBD1,TRBJ2-2,16,TRBV24-1,TGTGCCACCAGTTCTGGGACAGTTATGAACACCGGGGAGCTGTTTTTT,CATSSGTVMNTGELFF
few,NA,TRBJ2-3,15,TRBV5-1,TGCGCCAGCGCTACCCAGTTTAGCGACACAGATACGCAGTATTTT,CASATQFSDTDTQYF
NA,NA,TRBJ1-1,12,TRBV29-1,TGCAGCGTTGAAGTTCTGAACACTGAAGCTTTCTTT,CSVEVLNTEAFF
NA,NA,TRBJ2-5,13,TRBV7-9,TGTGCCAGCAGCCCCACAGTCCCAGAGACCCAGTACTTC,CASSPTVPETQYF
NA,NA,TRBJ2-1,15,TRBV5-6,TGTGCCAGCAGCGGGAGAGGGGAATCCTACAATGAGCAGTTCTTC,CASSGRGESYNEQFF
few,TRBD1,TRBJ1-1,14,TRBV6-5,TGTGCCAGCAGACCCACAGGGGGCAGCACTGAAGCTTTCTTT,CASRPTGGSTEAFF
NA,NA,TRBJ1-4,15,TRBV28,TGTGCCAGCAGTTTCGGGGGCGCAACTAATGAAAAACTGTTTTTT,CASSFGGATNEKLFF
NA,NA,TRBJ1-3,12,TRBV30,TGTGCCTGGAGTTACCAGGGAAACACCATATATTTT,CAWSYQGNTIYF
NA,NA,TRBJ2-7,16,TRBV19,TGTGCCAGTAGTATAGGGTCAGGGGTAGAACTCGACGAGCAGTACTTC,CASSIGSGVELDEQYF
few,NA,TRBJ1-5,15,TRBV3-1/TRBV3-2,TGTGCCAGCAGCCAAGATGTGGGGGGGCTTAAGCCCCAGCATTTT,CASSQDVGGLKPQHF
few,NA,TRBJ1-1,13,TRBV2,TGTGCCAGCACCCCAGGGAGGGACACTGAAGCTTTCTTT,CASTPGRDTEAFF